The 15 T cell receptor beta chains listed next were all sequenced from one sample in a study of beta chain features in type 1 diabetes. Expressed TCRB transcripts got sequenced, as all isolated RNA was reverse transcribed. This table comes from immunoSEQ multiplex PCR, and its TCRdb copy is limited to in-frame clones, with some not included. Among around 280,000 clones listed, approximately 16% were seen once. Antigen specificity for these receptors is unknown. Study-wide results and limits: Shortening that was moderate but significant affected the TCRB CDR3s of Type 1 diabetes patients in all four CD4+ subsets.

Sequencing input: naive CD4+ T cells from blood. The source of these receptors is a man aged 18 to 29 with type 1 diabetes.

V and J are TRBV6-1 and TRBJ2-5; TRBD2 is a possible D gene (5 bases). The germline V gene has CDR1 MNHNS and CDR2 SASEGT. The V end lost 9 bases, the J end lost 5 bases, and 16 bases lay between the germline ends. The CDR3 contains 13 residues. CDR3 coding DNA: TGTGCCAGTAACCCTTCCGGGGTGGAGACCCAGTACTTC. It codes for CASNPSGVETQYF.

This clone was recorded at least ten times. This chain uses TRBV4-3 with TRBJ2-4; no clear D gene. CDR3 size: 13 residues. Germline V gene data show CDR1 as LGHNA and CDR2 as YSLEER. V was trimmed by 0 bases and J by 7 bases, leaving 7 bases between them. CDR3 loop: CASSQDVSNIQYF. CDR3 sequence (DNA): TGCGCCAGCAGCCAAGACGTCTCTAACATTCAGTACTTC.

The V gene is TRBV5-4, the J gene TRBJ1-3; no clear D. Trimming took off 4 bases at V and 3 bases at J, with 5 bases between the two ends. This CDR3 is 12 amino acids long. Germline lookup yields CDR1 SGHNT and CDR2 YYREEE (reference sequence). The CDR3 DNA is TGTGCCAGCAGCCTCTTTGGAAACACCATATATTTT. As protein: CASSLFGNTIYF.

CDR3 residues: CAWRGAGKYNEQFF. The CDR3 nucleotides read TGTGCCTGGAGGGGGGCCGGTAAATACAATGAGCAGTTCTTC. The rearrangement joins TRBV30 to TRBJ2-1; tentatively, D is TRBD1 (6 bases). The CDR3 has 14 amino acids. V was clipped by 3 bases and J by 4 bases, with 13 bases between them. Germline V gene sequence: CDR1 GTSNPN, CDR2 SVGIG (reference sequence).

The chain recombines TRBV2 with TRBJ1-1, with D perhaps TRBD1 (5 bases). CDR3 length: 11 residues. The V end was cut by 7 bases, the J end by 3 bases, with 6 bases between. Germline assignment: CDR1 SNHLY and CDR2 FYNNEI. The CDR3 coding sequence is TGTGCCAGCACCAGGGACACTGAAGCTTTCTTT. This codes for CASTRDTEAFF.

V gene TRBV15 combines with J gene TRBJ2-7, with D unclear. The CDR3 runs to 14 residues. Germline assignment: CDR1 LNHNV and CDR2 YYDKDF (reference sequence). Trimming left V 0 bases short and J 2 bases short, with 8 bases between. CDR3 sequence: CATSREGRAYEQYF. CDR3 nucleotides: TGTGCCACCAGCAGAGAGGGCAGAGCCTACGAGCAGTACTTC.

CDR3 protein: CASSPPGGGGETQYF. The CDR3 DNA reads TGCGCCAGCAGCCCCCCCGGGGGGGGCGGGGAGACCCAGTACTTC. This chain connects TRBV5-1 to TRBJ2-5; 8 bases align to TRBD2. The ends lost 4 bases at V and 5 bases at J; junction bases unmatched: 10. The CDR3 runs 15 residues. Looked up from germline, CDR1 is SGHRS and CDR2 is YFSETQ.

This clone was found a few times. The V gene is TRBV5-4, the J gene TRBJ2-5; the match to TRBD2 covers 8 bases. V dropped 6 bases and J dropped 5; count of bases not matched to a gene: 6. Germline loops: CDR1 SGHNT, CDR2 YYREEE (reference sequence). The CDR3 covers 13 residues. CDR3 sequence (DNA): TGTGCCAGCAACTCCCCGGGAGGGGAGACCCAGTACTTC. Its protein product is CASNSPGGETQYF. The full variable domain, its missing parts supplied by reference TRBV5-4 and TRBJ2-5, is ETGVTQSPTHLIKTRGQQVTLRCSSQSGHNTVSWYQQALGQGPQFIFQYYREEENGRGNFPPRFSGLQFPNYSSELNVNALELDDSALYLCASNSPGGETQYFGPGTRLLVL.

This clone has only a few counts. V is TRBV19 and J is TRBJ2-1; D perhaps matches TRBD1 (5 bases). Trimming shortened V by 8 bases and J by 0 bases, and 17 bases separated the two germline ends. Per germline, CDR1 LNHDA and CDR2 SQIVND (reference sequence). This CDR3 spans 16 amino acids. The CDR3 protein is CASRGFDSSSYNEQFF. The CDR3 DNA is TGTGCCAGTCGTGGATTTGACAGCAGCTCCTACAATGAGCAGTTCTTC.

This chain joins TRBV5-1 and TRBJ2-5; D is possibly TRBD2 (6 bases). Germline V lookup: CDR1 SGHRS, CDR2 YFSETQ. The CDR3 is 14 residues long. Trimming removed 4 bases from V and 5 bases from J, with 15 bases in between. CDR3 in amino acids: CASSTPGTPETQYF. Here the CDR3 DNA reads TGCGCCAGCAGCACACCCGGGACTCCGGAGACCCAGTACTTC.

This sequence joins TRBV5-1 and TRBJ2-2, with a weak D call TRBD2 (6 bases). The V end was cut by 9 bases, the J end by 4 bases, with 13 bases between. The CDR3 is 13 amino acids. Germline V lookup: CDR1 SGHRS, CDR2 YFSETQ. CDR3 in amino acids: CATSRDSTGELFF. CDR3 DNA: TGCGCCACCTCGCGGGATTCCACCGGGGAGCTGTTTTTT.

This clone was recorded a few times. The V gene is TRBV6-5, the J gene TRBJ2-5, with 7 bases that match TRBD1. The germline CDR1 and CDR2 sequences are MNHEY and SVGAGI. The CDR3 runs 16 residues. Trimming cost V 0 bases and J 3 bases; bases outside gene matches: 7. The CDR3 nucleotides are TGTGCCAGCAGTTACTCGAGTAGGGGGCTGGAAGAGACCCAGTACTTC. Its protein product is CASSYSSRGLEETQYF.

The V gene is TRBV5-1, the J gene TRBJ1-6; no reliable D call. Trimming pared 6 bases from V and 2 bases from J, leaving 12 bases between. The length of the CDR3 is 15 residues. From germline, CDR1 is SGHRS and CDR2 YFSETQ. This CDR3 is CASTLDYAYNSPLHF. The CDR3 coding sequence is TGCGCCAGCACGCTGGACTACGCCTATAATTCACCCCTCCACTTT.

This clone was counted a few times. J is TRBJ2-1 and V is TRBV5-1, with 15 bases fitting TRBD2. Trimming removed 3 bases from V and 2 bases from J; junction bases left unmatched: 3. Per germline, CDR1 SGHRS and CDR2 YFSETQ. This CDR3 region has 17 residues. CDR3 coding DNA: TGCGCCAGCAGCTACGGACTAGCGGGAGGGCCCTACAATGAGCAGTTCTTC. It yields the protein CASSYGLAGGPYNEQFF.

This clone was counted once. The rearrangement links TRBV28 to TRBJ1-5; 8 nucleotides match TRBD1. In germline, CDR1 is MDHEN, CDR2 SYDVKM. V dropped 6 bases and J dropped 1; count of bases not matched to a gene: 8. The CDR3 covers 16 residues. Here the CDR3 reads CASRGTRQGSNQPQHF. CDR3 coding DNA: TGTGCCAGCAGGGGCACCCGACAGGGGAGCAATCAGCCCCAGCATTTT.